This record covers a single T cell receptor beta chain. The specificity of this receptor is unknown. No clone much larger than this one lies a single base away; base qualities are absent. TCR CDR3 regions were amplified from genomic DNA by multiplex PCR using the deep immunoSEQ assay. Extracted genomic DNA from each cell subset was distributed evenly across all wells of several immunoSEQ 96-well plates, and each plate was treated as a replicate. For sorted subsets, about 200 ng genomic DNA, equal to 30,000 or so T cell genomes, was loaded into each replicate PCR. Purified libraries were quantified with a Qubit 3.0 fluorometer, sized on a Bioanalyzer 2100, and re-quantified with the KAPA Library Quantification kit. Every immunoSEQ 96-well plate was sequenced on a separate single-read 150-cycle Illumina NextSeq 550 flow cell. Under the source paper's analysis protocol: The immunoSEQ output contained only junctional sequences without quality scores, so filtering could not match that applied to full-length reads. Sequences were annotated with PyIR, a Python wrapper for IgBLAST v1.9, and V/J genes and CDR3 were assigned using IMGT germline references. Reads were filtered out if the reads had weak V/J assignments (E-value above 1e-6), no CDR3, stop codons, out-of-frame junctions, or ambiguous translated residues. A V3J clonotype was defined by an identical inferred V gene, J gene, and CDR3 amino acid sequence. Percentage overlap between repertoires was computed as shared unique clonotypes divided by the size of the smaller repertoire. RTK rarefaction, the Chao1 estimator, and Recon v2.1 estimates of unobserved clonotypes were used to assess repertoire richness. For all TCRbeta clonotypes obtained by the gDNA method from four donors, generation probabilities were computed with OLGA. TCRdb retrieved this table from immuneACCESS and kept in-frame rearrangements only. Not all clones are present; in checked studies, unresolved V genes account for under half, and no reason is known for the remainder. The D gene and trimming were derived from the DNA, and the V and J assignments and clone size from that table. Here the sample has 2 million to 3 million clones; over 85% occur a single time. More than 0.35% of the sample is taken by the ten largest.

The donors were healthy, HIV-negative adults who had no recently reported acute infections or vaccinations. All donors were Caucasian adults living in Nashville, Tennessee, USA. Magnetic negative selection was used to enrich CD4+ T cells, after which naive cells were positively selected on CD45RA and the negative fraction became the memory subset. Blood was obtained by leukapheresis, after which PBMCs were separated by Ficoll-Histopaque density gradient centrifugation and cryopreserved in liquid nitrogen vapor phase. Analytical flow cytometry was used to check the purity and quantity of each magnetically sorted T cell population. Each sorted fraction had its genomic DNA isolated and then quantified by UV absorbance on a Nanodrop 2000c. Trimming at the junction amounts to 5 bases on V and 0 bases on J, and the germline ends lie 11 bases apart. The CDR3 numbers 14 residues from cysteine through phenylalanine. Just CDR3 DNA is preserved here, 42 bases in frame from base 1. The germline V gene supplies CDR1 MNHEY and CDR2 SVGAGI.

The data were obtained in a study of shared clonotypes between healthy human individuals (dated by TCRdb to about 2020). Notes on the research overall: The cohort comprised a couple of women and a few men aged 18 to 49 years. Libraries were prepared and TCR repertoires were sequenced by different laboratories using diverse techniques, in order to increase sequencing depth and limit assay-specific biases. Each donor's leukapheresis produced roughly between roughly 0.85 and 10 billion PBMCs. To estimate repertoire size and how much clonotype sharing occurs between individuals, the study deeply sequenced the blood TCR repertoires of about 5 healthy adults. For each donor, three plates each were used for CD4 naive and CD4 memory, two plates were used for CD8 naive, and one plate was used for CD8 memory. Broader findings and caveats from the paper: Because the study included a small number of donors, the genetic and exposure-history diversity represented was limited. Sampling was restricted to blood, and TCR repertoires in tissue are likely to differ from TCR repertoires in blood. Sharing across four donors was observed for about 5% of naive CD4, 3% to 3.5% of naive CD8, over 2% of memory CD4, and roughly 0.4% of memory CD8 clonotypes. Naive subsets generally had larger estimated clonotype richness than memory subsets. Incomplete sequencing was indicated by rarefaction of sorted-subset datasets, despite the large sequencing depth. Clonotypes shared by all four sorted-subset donors showed higher generation probabilities than non-shared clonotypes. Based on pairwise subsampling, the degree of clonotype sharing among donors was expected to be affected by sequencing depth.

The TCR was taken from a man in his late teens or twenties in good health. Some clones in this sample may be carry-over from other donors' samples. The sequenced sample was naive CD4+ T cells from PBMCs. The cell subset or site label corresponds to: CD45RA+ positively selected. The chain employs TRBV6-5 and TRBJ2-7; the D gene is not confidently resolved. The DNA sequence is given as TGTGCCAGCAGTACCAGTCGCGACTCCTACGAGCAGTACTTC. Its translation is CASSTSRDSYEQYF.